The entry below gives a single T cell receptor beta chain sequence along with its context. This entry belongs to a study of cytomegalovirus exposure and HLA in healthy donors. The PCR made use of 60 Vbeta and 13 Jbeta primers. The assay was immunoSEQ multiplex PCR, and TCRdb's table has in-frame clones only and misses some. The repertoire holds 160,000 or so clones, with approximately 72% as singletons. The germline V and J ends were trimmed by 5 bases and 0 bases, with 11 bases remaining between them. From germline, CDR1 is MGHDK and CDR2 SYGVNS. This CDR3 spans 15 amino acids. The chain employs TRBV25-1 and TRBJ2-1; D ambiguous. The sequence derives from a human donor in good health. The sequenced sample was PBMCs. Here the CDR3 reads CASSPDMSSYNEQFF. The CDR3 bases are TGTGCCAGCAGTCCCGACATGAGCTCCTACAATGAGCAGTTCTTC. Using reference TRBV25-1 and TRBJ2-1 for the parts outside the CDR3, the full variable domain is EADIYQTPRYLVIGTGKKITLECSQTMGHDKMYWYQQDPGMELHLIHYSYGVNSTEKGDLSSESTVSRIRTEHFPLTLESARPSHTSQYLCASSPDMSSYNEQFFGPGTRLTVL.